This TCR beta chain comes out of a study of Graves' ophthalmopathy and Graves' hyperthyroidism. Study-level background: Peripheral blood (taken before any treatment) was collected at initial diagnosis.

Amplification of TCR beta CDR3 regions used RNA transcripts. Scientists carried out first-round RT-PCR using HTBI primers and then a second-round multiplex PCR. TCRdb ran MiXCR on the multiplex PCR reads and lists one entry per CDR3 protein. The sample shows some 350,000 distinct CDR3 sequences, roughly 17% of them seen only once. V gave up 1 base and J gave up 3 bases, with 12 bases separating them. Germline assignment: CDR1 DFQATT and CDR2 SNEGSKA (reference sequence). The CDR3 sequence is 14 residues long. Notes on the study in general: This model predicted ophthalmopathy progression (sensitivity 60% to 71%, specificity 72.22%).

This clonotype was seen many times. Its cognate antigen is unknown. The sequence came from an adult woman with stable Graves' hyperthyroidism. The V gene is TRBV20-1, the J gene TRBJ2-5; D may be TRBD2 (5 bases). The sample consisted of peripheral blood. CDR3 protein: CSARGGLDKETQYF. The CDR3 nucleotides read TGCAGTGCTAGAGGAGGACTGGATAAAGAGACCCAGTACTTC.